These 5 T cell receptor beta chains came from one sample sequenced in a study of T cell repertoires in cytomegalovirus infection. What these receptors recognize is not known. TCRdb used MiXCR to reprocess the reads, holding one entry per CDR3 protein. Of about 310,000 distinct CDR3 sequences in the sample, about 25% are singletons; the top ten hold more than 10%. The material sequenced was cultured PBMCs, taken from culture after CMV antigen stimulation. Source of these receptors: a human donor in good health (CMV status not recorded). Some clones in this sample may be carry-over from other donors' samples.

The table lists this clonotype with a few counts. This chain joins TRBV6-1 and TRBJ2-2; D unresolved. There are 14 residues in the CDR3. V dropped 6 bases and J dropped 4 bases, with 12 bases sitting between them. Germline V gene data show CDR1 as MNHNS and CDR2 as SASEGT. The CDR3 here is CASSPGSITGELFF. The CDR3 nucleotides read TGTGCCAGCAGCCCCGGGTCAATCACCGGGGAGCTGTTTTTT.

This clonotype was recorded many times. The CDR3 loop is CASSLAVSGGLLSYEQYF. The CDR3 nucleotides read TGTGCCAGCAGCTTAGCCGTATCTGGAGGGTTGTTGAGCTACGAGCAGTACTTC. V is TRBV7-2 and J is TRBJ2-7; perhaps TRBD2 as D (6 bases). The CDR3 contains 18 residues. V shed 0 bases and J shed 3 bases, with 21 bases lying between them. Germline-derived CDR1 and CDR2 are SGHTA and FQGNSA.

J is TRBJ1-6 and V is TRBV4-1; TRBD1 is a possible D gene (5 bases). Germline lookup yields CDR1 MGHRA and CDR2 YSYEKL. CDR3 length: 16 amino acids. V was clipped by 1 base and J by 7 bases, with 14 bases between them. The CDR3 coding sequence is TGCGCCAGCAGCCAAGGATTGGGGACGGGGAATTCACCCCTCCACTTT. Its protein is CASSQGLGTGNSPLHF.

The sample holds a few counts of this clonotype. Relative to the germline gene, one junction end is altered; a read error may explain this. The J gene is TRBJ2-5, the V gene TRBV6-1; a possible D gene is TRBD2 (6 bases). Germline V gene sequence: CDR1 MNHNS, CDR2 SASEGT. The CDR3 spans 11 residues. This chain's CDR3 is CASSETRDPNF. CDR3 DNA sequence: TGTGCCAGCAGTGAAACGCGGGACCCAAACTTC.

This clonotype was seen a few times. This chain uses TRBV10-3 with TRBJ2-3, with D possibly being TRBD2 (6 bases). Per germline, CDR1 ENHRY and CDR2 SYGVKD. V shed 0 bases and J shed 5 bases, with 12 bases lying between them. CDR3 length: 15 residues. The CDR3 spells CAISESIGGLDTQYF. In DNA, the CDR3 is TGTGCCATCAGTGAGTCGATTGGAGGGCTAGATACGCAGTATTTT.